This is a list of T cell receptor beta chains from one sample in a study of shared clonotypes between healthy human individuals. Clones were read by immunoSEQ multiplex PCR, and TCRdb kept only the in-frame ones, dropping some. The table includes about 2.4 million clones, more than 85% detected once. The specimen sequenced was naive CD4+ T cells from PBMCs. These receptor sequences come from a man between 18 and 29 years old in good health. Some clones in this sample may be carry-over from other donors' samples. The CDR3 runs from the conserved cysteine through the conserved F or W. A D gene is named only where the DNA matches it firmly. Clone size is shown for a subset of rows, as once, few, many or a class of expanded clone.

j_gene: TRBJ2-1; d_gene: NA; v_gene: TRBV27; abundance: NA; CDR3nt: TGTGCCAGCAGACGGTTGGCAATGGACAGTGAATTCAATGAGCAGTTCTTC; CDR3aa: CASRRLAMDSEFNEQFF
j_gene: TRBJ1-5; d_gene: NA; v_gene: TRBV27; abundance: NA; CDR3nt: TGTGCCAGCAGTTTTGCGGGGCCCTTCGGTCAGCCCCAGCATTTT; CDR3aa: CASSFAGPFGQPQHF
j_gene: TRBJ2-7; d_gene: TRBD1; v_gene: TRBV5-5; abundance: NA; CDR3nt: TGTGCCAGCAGGGGGACAGGGACCTACGAGCAGTACTTC; CDR3aa: CASRGTGTYEQYF
j_gene: TRBJ2-5; d_gene: NA; v_gene: TRBV28; abundance: NA; CDR3nt: TGTGCCAGCAGTCTAGAGACCCAGTACTTC; CDR3aa: CASSLETQYF
j_gene: TRBJ2-3; d_gene: NA; v_gene: TRBV30; abundance: NA; CDR3nt: TGTGCCCTTAGGCAGGGTGGGACAGATACGCAGTATTTT; CDR3aa: CALRQGGTDTQYF
j_gene: TRBJ2-4; d_gene: NA; v_gene: TRBV7-9; abundance: NA; CDR3nt: TGTGCCAGCAGCTTGGGTGTAGCCAAAAACATTCAGTACTTC; CDR3aa: CASSLGVAKNIQYF
j_gene: TRBJ2-7; d_gene: NA; v_gene: TRBV27; abundance: NA; CDR3nt: TGTGCCAGCAGCTTCGGACAGCACTACGAGCAGTACTTC; CDR3aa: CASSFGQHYEQYF
j_gene: TRBJ2-3; d_gene: TRBD2; v_gene: TRBV10-3; abundance: NA; CDR3nt: TGTGCCTCCCGGGGGGAGAGGATGGGCGGCACAGATACGCAGTATTTT; CDR3aa: CASRGERMGGTDTQYF
j_gene: TRBJ1-4; d_gene: NA; v_gene: TRBV28; abundance: NA; CDR3nt: TGTGCCAGCAAAGCAGCAAATAATGAAAAACTGTTTTTT; CDR3aa: CASKAANNEKLFF
j_gene: TRBJ1-2; d_gene: NA; v_gene: TRBV19; abundance: NA; CDR3nt: TGTGCCAGTAGCGAGGGGACCGAACCACTATATGGCTACACCTTC; CDR3aa: CASSEGTEPLYGYTF
j_gene: TRBJ1-2; d_gene: NA; v_gene: TRBV2; abundance: NA; CDR3nt: TGTGCCAGCAGTGATCCGGCAGGGCTGGAGAATGGCTACACCTTC; CDR3aa: CASSDPAGLENGYTF
j_gene: TRBJ2-7; d_gene: NA; v_gene: TRBV25-1; abundance: NA; CDR3nt: TGTGCCAGCAGCGAGACCCGGAGCTCCTACGAGCAGTACTTC; CDR3aa: CASSETRSSYEQYF
j_gene: TRBJ2-7; d_gene: NA; v_gene: TRBV2; abundance: NA; CDR3nt: TGTGCCACCCAGAGAGTGGGGGTCGGCGAGCAGTACTTC; CDR3aa: CATQRVGVGEQYF
j_gene: TRBJ1-5; d_gene: NA; v_gene: TRBV28; abundance: NA; CDR3nt: TGTGCCAGCAGTCCCTCAGGGAGGCAGCCCCAGCATTTT; CDR3aa: CASSPSGRQPQHF
j_gene: TRBJ2-7; d_gene: TRBD1; v_gene: TRBV5-1; abundance: once; CDR3nt: TGCGCCAGCAGCCCCGGGACAGGGAGCAACGAGCAGTACTTC; CDR3aa: CASSPGTGSNEQYF
j_gene: TRBJ2-7; d_gene: TRBD1; v_gene: TRBV20-1; abundance: NA; CDR3nt: TGCAGTGCCCAGGGGGTCTACGAGCAGTACTTC; CDR3aa: CSAQGVYEQYF
j_gene: TRBJ2-2; d_gene: TRBD2; v_gene: TRBV19; abundance: once; CDR3nt: TGTGCCAGTAGTCGACTGCCTAGCGGGCGTCATAACACCGGGGAGCTGTTTTTT; CDR3aa: CASSRLPSGRHNTGELFF
j_gene: TRBJ1-2; d_gene: TRBD1; v_gene: TRBV11-2; abundance: NA; CDR3nt: TGTGCCAGCAGCCCTTTGGGACAGGGGGATTTGCGCTACACCTTC; CDR3aa: CASSPLGQGDLRYTF
j_gene: TRBJ1-3; d_gene: TRBD1; v_gene: TRBV7-2; abundance: NA; CDR3nt: TGTGCCAGCAGCATCGGGACAGGGGCAGGAAACACCATATATTTT; CDR3aa: CASSIGTGAGNTIYF
j_gene: TRBJ1-2; d_gene: NA; v_gene: TRBV9; abundance: once; CDR3nt: TGTGCCAGCAGCCTCCTGAAGGTGACGGGCTACACCTTC; CDR3aa: CASSLLKVTGYTF
j_gene: TRBJ2-6; d_gene: NA; v_gene: TRBV4-1; abundance: NA; CDR3nt: TGCGCCAGCAGCCCCTGGAGTCGACCGTCTGGGGCCAACGTCCTGACTTTC; CDR3aa: CASSPWSRPSGANVLTF
j_gene: TRBJ2-7; d_gene: TRBD1; v_gene: TRBV30; abundance: NA; CDR3nt: TGTGCCTGGAGTGTAAAGGGGGCCTCCTACGAGCAGTACTTC; CDR3aa: CAWSVKGASYEQYF